The 18 T cell receptor beta chains given below trace back to one sample, sequenced in a study of blood T cell repertoires in COVID-19. This table comes from immunoSEQ multiplex PCR, and its TCRdb copy is limited to in-frame clones, with some not included. This table has some 42,000 clones, around 86% appearing once. The material sequenced was peripheral blood. These receptors came from a human donor in a cohort sampled during active COVID-19.

V usage is TRBV27 and J usage is TRBJ1-3; D call uncertain. The CDR3 length is 14 residues. The germline V gene encodes CDR1 MNHEY and CDR2 SMNVEV (reference sequence). Deletions cut 6 bases from V and 2 bases from J, with 11 bases between. The CDR3 sequence is CASSSLEAGNTIYF. For the CDR3, the DNA is TGTGCCAGCAGCTCCTTGGAGGCTGGAAACACCATATATTTT.

DNA for the CDR3: TGTGCCAGCAGTGATGGCGGGTTTTCCTACGAGCAGTACTTC. It yields the protein CASSDGGFSYEQYF. The chain combines TRBV2 with TRBJ2-7, with D possibly matching TRBD2 (5 bases). The CDR3 consists of 14 residues. Germline CDR1 and CDR2: SNHLY and FYNNEI. Trimming took off 3 bases at V and 1 base at J, with 10 bases between the two ends.

The chain uses TRBV5-1 and TRBJ2-2; 7 bases align to TRBD2. This CDR3 contains 15 residues. J was trimmed by 4 bases and V by 2 bases; bases with no gene match: 5. Germline-derived CDR1 and CDR2 are SGHRS and YFSETQ. The CDR3 nucleotides read TGCGCCAGCAGCTTCCGGGGAGGGGTCACCGGGGAGCTGTTTTTT. Translation: CASSFRGGVTGELFF. The full variable domain, rest sourced from reference TRBV5-1 and TRBJ2-2, is KAGVTQTPRYLIKTRGQQVTLSCSPISGHRSVSWYQQTPGQGLQFLFEYFSETQRNKGNFPGRFSGRQFSNSRSEMNVSTLELGDSALYLCASSFRGGVTGELFFGEGSRLTVL.

The chain carries TRBV29-1 and TRBJ1-1, with TRBD1 matching over 9 bases. J lost 3 bases, V lost 7 bases, and 15 bases had no gene match. The V gene's germline CDR1 is SQVTM and CDR2 ANQGSEA. The CDR3 has 16 residues. The CDR3 here is CSAHRWTGETDTEAFF. The CDR3 nucleotides read TGCAGCGCCCATAGATGGACAGGGGAGACGGACACTGAAGCTTTCTTT.

The gene calls are TRBV12-3 or TRBV12-4 and TRBJ1-1; TRBD1 agrees at 11 bases. The CDR3 spans 11 residues. The V segment lost 5 bases and the J segment 11 bases; nucleotides outside the gene matches: 1. This CDR3 reads CASSGTGGAFF. The CDR3 DNA sequence: TGTGCCAGCAGTGGGACAGGGGGGGCTTTCTTT.

The rearrangement uses TRBV29-1 and TRBJ1-2; no reliable D call. The V gene's germline CDR1 is SQVTM and CDR2 ANQGSEA. V lost 4 bases, J lost 1 base, and 7 bases lay in between. The CDR3 totals 12 residues. Written as DNA, the CDR3 is TGCAGCGTTGCCAGGAATAACTATGGCTACACCTTC. The encoded protein is CSVARNNYGYTF.

The V gene is TRBV5-5, the J gene TRBJ1-1; tentatively, D is TRBD1 (5 bases). The CDR3 spans 14 residues. The V gene lost 0 bases and the J gene lost 0 bases, with 6 bases spanning the gap. Germline V gene data show CDR1 as SGHKS and CDR2 as YYEKEE (reference sequence). CDR3 nucleotides: TGTGCCAGCAGCTTGGGCAGGGTGAACACTGAAGCTTTCTTT. The encoded protein is CASSLGRVNTEAFF.

This chain joins TRBV2 and TRBJ2-4; D is unclear. The CDR3 extends over 16 amino acids. The germline CDR1 and CDR2 sequences are SNHLY and FYNNEI. The V and J ends lost 0 bases and 2 bases respectively, with 11 bases between them. The chain's CDR3 is CASSEALSQTKNIQYF. Written as DNA, the CDR3 is TGTGCCAGCAGTGAAGCGCTTAGCCAAACCAAAAACATTCAGTACTTC.

This sequence joins TRBV3-1 (or the pseudogene TRBV3-2) and TRBJ1-2, with 7 bases identical to TRBD1. CDR3 length: 16 residues. Germline lookup yields CDR1 LGHDT and CDR2 YNNKEL (reference sequence). The trim removed 1 base at V and 7 bases at J, leaving 12 bases unmatched. CDR3 amino acids: CASSQAALRQGGGYTF. For the CDR3, the DNA is TGTGCCAGCAGCCAAGCAGCGCTTAGACAGGGAGGTGGCTACACCTTC.

V and J are TRBV5-1 and TRBJ1-2; TRBD1 matches at 9 bases. Germline CDR1 is SGHRS and CDR2 is YFSETQ. The CDR3 has 17 residues. V dropped 2 bases and J dropped 4; count of bases not matched to a gene: 12. For the CDR3, the DNA is TGCGCCAGCAGCTTAGGACAGGGGATACCTTTGCCCTATGGCTACACCTTC. Its translation: CASSLGQGIPLPYGYTF.

This chain links TRBV10-1 with TRBJ2-7; 8 positions agree with TRBD1. This CDR3 region has 14 residues. CDR1 and CDR2 from the germline V gene are WNHNN and SYGVQD (reference sequence). Trimming took 3 bases from V and 4 from J; bases not matched to a gene: 5. Written as DNA, the CDR3 is TGCGCCAGCAGTGACGGACAGGGAGTATACGAGCAGTACTTC. It codes for CASSDGQGVYEQYF.

The chain joins TRBV5-1 to TRBJ2-7; unclear D gene. The CDR3 runs to 11 residues. The ends were cut back, 5 bases at V and 3 bases at J, with 6 bases in the middle. CDR1 is SGHRS and CDR2 is YFSETQ in the germline V gene. The CDR3 is CASSAYYEQYF. The CDR3 nucleotides are TGCGCCAGCAGTGCCTACTACGAGCAGTACTTC.

A few counts support this clone. This chain uses TRBV7-9 with TRBJ1-6; D remains unclear. Germline CDR1 SEHNR, CDR2 FQNEAQ (reference sequence). The CDR3 loop spans 15 amino acids. The V gene lost 5 bases and the J gene lost 7 bases, with 15 bases spanning the gap. CDR3 protein: CASSPTGSPNSPLHF. The CDR3 DNA reads TGTGCCAGCAGCCCCACCGGGTCCCCCAATTCACCCCTCCACTTT.

J is TRBJ1-3 and V is TRBV7-2; D unresolved. V lost 3 bases and J lost 0, with 6 bases in between. This CDR3 has 14 residues. Germline CDR1 is SGHTA and CDR2 is FQGNSA. CDR3 residues: CASSFSDSGNTIYF. The CDR3 bases are TGTGCCAGCAGCTTTAGCGACTCTGGAAACACCATATATTTT.

This clone was observed a handful of times. An end of the junction does not agree with germline; a read error may underlie this. The chain has TRBV2 and TRBJ2-7; 7 bases match TRBD2. Looked up from germline, CDR1 is SNHLY and CDR2 is FYNNEI. The CDR3 has 13 amino acids. This CDR3 is CASRQGTIYGQYF. The CDR3 bases are TGTGCCAGCAGACAAGGGACTATCTACGGGCAGTACTTC.

The rearrangement joins TRBV10-3 to TRBJ1-1; D may be TRBD1 (6 bases). The V gene's germline CDR1 is ENHRY and CDR2 SYGVKD. The CDR3 covers 11 residues. V lost 10 bases to trimming and J lost 7 bases, with 13 bases between them. The CDR3 DNA is TGTGCCACTTCGGACAGCTATGAAGCTTTCTTT. Translating gives CATSDSYEAFF.

The chain links TRBV5-1 to TRBJ2-7; a weak D match, TRBD1 (6 bases). V shed 4 bases and J shed 0 bases, with 17 bases lying between them. CDR3 length: 16 residues. CDR1 and CDR2 (germline): SGHRS, YFSETQ. The chain's CDR3 is CASSPNRDTASYEQYF. In nucleotides, the CDR3 is TGCGCCAGCAGCCCTAACCGGGACACCGCCTCCTACGAGCAGTACTTC.

Only one count was recorded for this clone. The genes are TRBV7-9 and TRBJ1-3, with D maybe TRBD1 (6 bases). Trimming removed 3 bases at V and 1 base at J, with 13 bases between. CDR1 is SEHNR and CDR2 is FQNEAQ in the germline V gene (reference sequence). The CDR3 loop spans 16 amino acids. The CDR3 loop reads CASSFPPTGSGNTIYF. CDR3 sequence (DNA): TGTGCCAGCAGCTTCCCCCCGACAGGTTCTGGAAACACCATATATTTT.